In this sample, the clone carrying this TCR beta chain turned up many times. Its antigen is not identified. The size of this beta chain means little, since it is a stray read in a library made for alpha chains. V lost 8 bases, J lost 1 base, and 11 bases stayed unmatched. There are 15 residues in the CDR3. In germline, CDR1 is MNHEY, CDR2 SVGAGI. Unique molecular identifiers tagged every individual TCR cDNA molecule. In TCRdb, the 5' RACE reads were re-called with MiXCR into one record per CDR3 protein. The sample lists about 13,000 distinct CDR3 sequences, about 6% occurring once. Time point meaning: sample taken at primary tumor resection. The input material, whole RNA from tumor, nontumor lung or frozen PBMC, was sequenced unsorted. The data were obtained in a study of spatial heterogeneity in lung cancer. Study-level information: Within tumor regions, the number of TCR transcripts tracked closely with a T cell module score obtained from matched bulk RNA-seq.

The study, taken as a whole, reports: Counts of expanded intratumoral alpha and beta TCRs tracked tumor mutation counts.

The clonotype comes from a female donor with early-stage non-small cell lung cancer. The input for sequencing was lung tumor tissue, taken at surgery. The rearrangement links TRBV6-5 to TRBJ2-7, with 7 bases fitting TRBD1. The CDR3 bases are TGTGCCAGCTCCCCTCACAGGGGTAGTTCCTACGAGCAGTACTTC. Translated, it gives CASSPHRGSSYEQYF.